Listed here are 24 T cell receptor beta chains from one sample, sequenced in a study of OX40 agonist ivuxolimab in advanced cancers. Only in-frame clones appear in the TCRdb table, and some are missing; sequencing was by immunoSEQ multiplex PCR. The sample carries over 70,000 clones, about nine tenths recorded once. This specimen consisted of CD4+ or CD8+ T cells sorted from blood, obtained in a trial of the OX40 agonist ivuxolimab. All receptors derive from an adult with an advanced solid tumor such as melanoma, head and neck, liver or kidney cancer.

The chain joins TRBV9 to TRBJ2-1, with 9 nucleotides matching TRBD2. J was trimmed by 0 bases and V by 3 bases; bases with no gene match: 16. This CDR3 comprises 20 residues. Looked up from germline, CDR1 is SGDLS and CDR2 is YYNGEE. For the CDR3, the DNA is TGTGCCAGCAGCGCCGCCGGGACTAGCAATGCCCAGAGCTCCTACAATGAGCAGTTCTTC. This codes for CASSAAGTSNAQSSYNEQFF. Together with reference TRBV9 and TRBJ2-1, the CDR3 gives the full variable domain: DSGVTQTPKHLITATGQRVTLRCSPRSGDLSVYWYQQSLDQGLQFLIQYYNGEERAKGNILERFSAQQFPDLHSELNLSSLELGDSALYFCASSAAGTSNAQSSYNEQFFGPGTRLTVL.

This rearrangement joins TRBV9 to TRBJ2-1, with D perhaps matching TRBD1 or TRBD2 (5 bases each). The germline gives CDR1 SGDLS, CDR2 YYNGEE. The CDR3 is made up of 15 amino acids. V lost 3 bases and J lost 7, with 17 bases in between. CDR3 region: CASSEPTAWGNEQFF. The CDR3 region has the DNA TGTGCCAGCAGCGAGCCGACAGCGTGGGGGAATGAGCAGTTCTTC.

The V and J genes are TRBV18 and TRBJ2-7, with 13 nucleotides matching TRBD2. The CDR3 has 17 amino acids. V trimming: 3 bases; J trimming: 1 base; junction bases outside the gene matches: 6. CDR1 is KGHSH, CDR2 LQKENI, per germline. The CDR3 sequence is CASSPPPLAGGSYEQYF. CDR3 in DNA: TGTGCCAGCTCACCTCCCCCACTAGCGGGAGGGTCCTACGAGCAGTACTTC.

The V and J genes are TRBV5-4 and TRBJ2-1; 7 positions agree with TRBD2. The CDR3 has 14 residues. CDR1 SGHNT and CDR2 YYREEE come from the germline V gene (reference sequence). V shed 7 bases and J 9 bases; nucleotides not matched to a gene: 13. CDR3 sequence (DNA): TGTGCCAGCTCGGGAGCGGGGCTTTTCGGTGAGCAGTTCTTC. Its translation: CASSGAGLFGEQFF.

V is TRBV28 and J is TRBJ2-7; D gene uncertain. This CDR3 region has 15 residues. Trimming left V 6 bases short and J 3 bases short, with 18 bases between. Germline V gene sequence: CDR1 MDHEN, CDR2 SYDVKM. The CDR3 reads CASSPEMKFNYEQYF. In DNA form, the CDR3 reads TGTGCCAGCAGCCCTGAGATGAAATTCAACTACGAGCAGTACTTC.

This clone was detected once. V and J are TRBV13 and TRBJ2-7; D gene unclear. The V end lost 4 bases, the J end lost 4 bases, and 8 bases lay between the germline ends. Germline loops: CDR1 PRHDT, CDR2 FYEKMQ (reference sequence). The CDR3 runs 12 residues. The CDR3 here is CASSYRRYEQYF. Here the CDR3 DNA reads TGTGCCAGCAGCTACAGAAGGTACGAGCAGTACTTC.

This clone was observed a few times. The rearrangement uses TRBV7-3 and TRBJ2-2, with D uncertain. CDR3 size: 13 residues. V lost 5 bases and J lost 7, with 11 bases in between. Germline V gene data show CDR1 as SGHTA and CDR2 as FQGTGA. This chain's CDR3 is CASSITTGGELFF. As DNA, the CDR3 is TGTGCCAGCAGCATTACAACCGGCGGGGAGCTGTTTTTT.

The chain joins TRBV6-1 to TRBJ2-2, with TRBD2 matching 8 bases. The germline CDR1 and CDR2 sequences are MNHNS and SASEGT. The length of the CDR3 is 14 residues. Losses at the gene ends were 6 bases for V and 3 bases for J; bases not matched to a gene: 3. The CDR3 nucleotides are TGTGCCAGCAGGGAGCGGGGGTACACCGGGGAGCTGTTTTTT. It yields the protein CASRERGYTGELFF.

The chain carries TRBV6-5 and TRBJ2-3, with 7 bases that match TRBD2. Trimming cost V 6 bases and J 2 bases; bases outside gene matches: 2. Per the germline V gene, CDR1 is MNHEY and CDR2 is SVGAGI. This CDR3 spans 13 amino acids. CDR3 sequence reads: CASRAGVTDTQYF. CDR3 DNA: TGTGCCAGCAGGGCGGGGGTCACAGATACGCAGTATTTT.

This chain links TRBV6-5 with TRBJ2-4; a weak D match, TRBD2 (6 bases). Trimming pared 8 bases from V and 9 bases from J, leaving 14 bases between. The CDR3 covers 12 residues. In germline, CDR1 is MNHEY, CDR2 SVGAGI. The CDR3 reads CASGDLGSIQYF. The CDR3 coding sequence is TGTGCCAGCGGGGACCTCGGGAGCATTCAGTACTTC.

This sequence joins TRBV6-5 and TRBJ2-5, with 8 positions matching TRBD2. The CDR3 runs to 14 residues. CDR1 is MNHEY, CDR2 SVGAGI, per germline. The ends lost 5 bases at V and 5 bases at J; junction bases unmatched: 7. The DNA of the CDR3 is TGTGCCAGCAGTCCGGGAGGGCCGGGGGAGACCCAGTACTTC. It specifies CASSPGGPGETQYF.

Points on this clone: The sample carries other DNA sequences with the same CDR3. The CDR3 DNA sequence: TGTGCCAGCAGCCAAGCAGGTGGGGGGGCCAACGTCCTGACTTTC. It codes for CASSQAGGGANVLTF. The V call is TRBV4-2, the J call TRBJ2-6; D unclear. Germline CDR1 is LGHNA and CDR2 is YNFKEQ. There are 15 residues in the CDR3. The V and J ends lost 1 base and 4 bases respectively, with 8 bases between them.

V usage is TRBV19 and J usage is TRBJ2-2; 13 bases align to TRBD2. V was clipped by 6 bases and J by 7 bases; unmatched bases: 5. The CDR3 runs to 15 residues. Germline loops: CDR1 LNHDA, CDR2 SQIVND (reference sequence). This CDR3 is CASRGLAGVGGELFF. The CDR3 nucleotides read TGTGCCAGTAGAGGACTAGCGGGAGTTGGCGGGGAGCTGTTTTTT.

The CDR3 region is CATSRGGTGNQPQHF. DNA of the CDR3: TGTGCCACCAGCAGGGGTGGGACAGGCAATCAGCCCCAGCATTTT. This chain uses TRBV15 with TRBJ1-5; 7 nucleotides match TRBD1. The CDR3 has 15 residues. Germline V gives CDR1 LNHNV, CDR2 YYDKDF (reference sequence). Germline trimming cut 3 bases from V and 2 bases from J; bases unmatched to any gene: 4.

This clone has a handful of counts. The chain uses TRBV10-2 and TRBJ1-1; D is unclear. This CDR3 is built from 14 residues. V was cut by 4 bases and J by 3 bases, with 12 bases left in between. The V gene's germline CDR1 is WSHSY and CDR2 SAAADI. Written as DNA, the CDR3 is TGCGCCAGCAGTGGAGGACCCCTTCACACTGAAGCTTTCTTT. Translated, it gives CASSGGPLHTEAFF.

This chain links TRBV10-3 with TRBJ1-1; D is undetermined. Trimming left V 3 bases short and J 5 bases short, with 10 bases between. Germline V CDR1 and CDR2: ENHRY, SYGVKD. This CDR3 comprises 13 residues. CDR3 nucleotide sequence: TGTGCCATCAGTGATCTCCTAGGTACTGAAGCTTTCTTT. Protein: CAISDLLGTEAFF.

The chain couples TRBV10-3 to TRBJ1-1; tentatively, D is TRBD1 (5 bases). This CDR3 spans 13 amino acids. Germline CDR1 ENHRY, CDR2 SYGVKD. V was shortened by 10 bases and J by 6 bases, with 18 bases between the two germline ends. As DNA, the CDR3 is TGTGCCAGCTCCCGGGACGAGGGCCCTGAAGCTTTCTTT. Encoded protein: CASSRDEGPEAFF.

The chain employs TRBV11-2 and TRBJ2-1; TRBD2 matches at 8 bases. Germline-derived CDR1 and CDR2 are SGHAT and FQNNGV. CDR3 size: 14 residues. J lost 9 bases, V lost 4 bases, and 8 bases had no gene match. The CDR3: CASSSAGAGSEQFF. The CDR3, as DNA: TGTGCCAGCAGCTCAGCGGGAGCGGGGTCTGAGCAGTTCTTC.

The chain is built from TRBV28 and TRBJ2-2, with a tentative D call TRBD2 (6 bases). Germline assignment: CDR1 MDHEN and CDR2 SYDVKM. The CDR3 is made up of 15 amino acids. The V and J ends lost 3 bases and 1 base respectively, with 9 bases between them. The DNA of the CDR3 is TGTGCCAGCAGTTTGGCGGGGTGGAACACCGGGGAGCTGTTTTTT. Amino acid sequence: CASSLAGWNTGELFF.

J is TRBJ2-7 and V is TRBV28; 8 bases match TRBD2. The CDR3 runs 14 residues. The germline V gene encodes CDR1 MDHEN and CDR2 SYDVKM. After removal of 10 bases from V and 8 bases from J, the junction contained 16 bases not matched to a gene. The chain's CDR3 is CATEARTGGAKQYF. As DNA, the CDR3 is TGTGCCACCGAAGCTCGAACGGGGGGGGCAAAGCAGTACTTC.

The rearrangement uses TRBV6-5 and TRBJ2-1, with 8 bases fitting TRBD2. Trimming at V came to 0 bases and at J to 8 bases, leaving 6 bases not matched to a gene. This CDR3 spans 15 amino acids. The germline V gene encodes CDR1 MNHEY and CDR2 SVGAGI. As DNA, the CDR3 is TGTGCCAGCAGTTACTCACTAGCGGCGGGCGATGAGCAGTTCTTC. This encodes CASSYSLAAGDEQFF.

This chain connects TRBV28 to TRBJ1-1; possible D gene TRBD1, 5 bases. Trimming pared 7 bases from V and 6 bases from J, leaving 18 bases between. Germline V CDR1 and CDR2: MDHEN, SYDVKM. The CDR3 covers 14 residues. The CDR3 loop is CASTPHARQPEAFF. The CDR3 DNA follows: TGTGCCAGCACCCCCCACGCCAGACAGCCTGAAGCTTTCTTT.

This chain connects TRBV20-1 to TRBJ1-2; D might be TRBD1 (5 bases). The CDR3 runs to 11 residues. Deletions cut 5 bases from V and 8 bases from J, with 12 bases between. CDR1 and CDR2 from the germline V gene are DFQATT and SNEGSKA (reference sequence). CDR3 residues: CSAAGIRGYTF. CDR3 nucleotide sequence: TGCAGTGCTGCAGGGATACGGGGCTACACCTTC.

The chain recombines TRBV5-1 with TRBJ2-5; 8 positions agree with TRBD1. The V segment lost 4 bases and the J segment 5 bases; nucleotides outside the gene matches: 7. The CDR3 has 14 residues. The germline CDR1 and CDR2 sequences are SGHRS and YFSETQ. In nucleotides, the CDR3 is TGCGCCAGCAGCCCTTGGTACAGGGGGGAGACCCAGTACTTC. Encoded protein: CASSPWYRGETQYF.